These T cell receptor beta chains were read from a single sample in a study of cytomegalovirus exposure and HLA in healthy donors. Some clones are missing from TCRdb's copy, which holds only in-frame ones; the method was immunoSEQ multiplex PCR. The sample lists roughly 170,000 clones, around 80% occurring once. Material: PBMCs. These receptors were collected from a woman between 45 and 60 years old in good health and CMV-seropositive. The CDR3 runs from the conserved cysteine through the conserved F or W. The D gene is left open where the match is weak. For some rows the clone size is stated as once, few or many, or as a class when expanded; others skip it.

>TRBV4-1|-|TRBJ1-2|TRBD1
TGCGCCAGCAGCCAAGGACAGGGGGCAGAATTTTGGTATGGCTACACCTTC
CASSQGQGAEFWYGYTF
>TRBV5-4|few|TRBJ1-1|-
TGTGCCAGCAGCTTCGGCAGGGGAGAAAAAGAGAACACTGAAGCTTTCTTT
CASSFGRGEKENTEAFF
>TRBV5-1|-|TRBJ2-1|TRBD1
TGCGCCAGCAGCTTGGAGACAGGGTCCTACAATGAGCAGTTCTTC
CASSLETGSYNEQFF
>TRBV7-6|few|TRBJ1-2|TRBD1
TGTGCCAGCAGCTTAGCCGGGACAGGCAACTATGGCTACACCTTC
CASSLAGTGNYGYTF
>TRBV18|-|TRBJ2-2|-
TGTGCCAGCTCACCATCGACAGGAGCCCCCGGGGAGCTGTTTTTT
CASSPSTGAPGELFF
>TRBV9|-|TRBJ2-3|-
TGTGCCAGCAGCGTTGGGGGCGCAACTAGCACAGATACGCAGTATTTT
CASSVGGATSTDTQYF
>TRBV28|-|TRBJ1-4|-
TGTGCCAGCAGTTTAGGGTTGGAGAGGGAACTGTTTTTT
CASSLGLERELFF
>TRBV6-5|-|TRBJ2-1|-
TGTGCCAGCAGATCAGGGACTTCCGCCTACAATGAGCAGTTCTTC
CASRSGTSAYNEQFF
>TRBV7-2|-|TRBJ1-3|-
TGTGCCAGCAGCCCGAACAGGGTGCGCTCTGGAAACACCATATATTTT
CASSPNRVRSGNTIYF
>TRBV4-1|-|TRBJ2-2|TRBD2
TGCGCCAGCAGCCAATCGATAGCGGGGAACACCGGGGAGCTGTTTTTT
CASSQSIAGNTGELFF
>TRBV19|few|TRBJ2-1|TRBD2
TGTGCCAGTAGTCGGTCTGGGGGGGCCTACAATGAGCAGTTCTTC
CASSRSGGAYNEQFF
>TRBV11-2|-|TRBJ1-4|TRBD1
TGTGCCAGCAGCTTCACTTATTATGGACAGGGCGATGAAAAACTGTTTTTT
CASSFTYYGQGDEKLFF
>TRBV7-2|-|TRBJ2-7|TRBD2
TGTGCCAGCAGCTTAGCTTTAGCGGGGGATGTGGACTTC
CASSLALAGDVDF
>TRBV5-1|-|TRBJ1-5|TRBD1
TGCGCCAGCAACAACAAGGGACAGCACAATCAGCCCCAGCATTTT
CASNNKGQHNQPQHF
>TRBV15|-|TRBJ2-3|-
TGTGCCACCAGCAGAGAGAATAGTTTGGCAGATACGCAGTATTTT
CATSRENSLADTQYF
>TRBV28|-|TRBJ1-5|-
TGTGCCAGCAGTTTGAGGGATCTGAGTCAGCCCCAGCATTTT
CASSLRDLSQPQHF
>TRBV6-5|-|TRBJ1-2|-
TGTGCCAGCAGTATAGGGGGTACCTATGGCTACACCTTC
CASSIGGTYGYTF
>TRBV6-1|-|TRBJ2-3|-
TGTGCCAGCAGTGCGGACAGACATACAGATACGCAGTATTTT
CASSADRHTDTQYF
>TRBV9|-|TRBJ2-7|TRBD1
TGTGCCAGCAGCCCGCCGAGTGGGACAGTATACGAGCAGTACTTC
CASSPPSGTVYEQYF
>TRBV5-1|-|TRBJ1-2|TRBD1
TGCGCCAGCAGCCCCGGACAGGGGAGGTATGGCTACACCTTC
CASSPGQGRYGYTF
>TRBV19|-|TRBJ2-3|TRBD2
TGTGCCAGTAGTCCCCGGCGGGGGACCACAGATACGCAGTATTTT
CASSPRRGTTDTQYF
>TRBV19|-|TRBJ2-3|-
TGTGCCAGCGCAGAGACGGAGAGCACAGATACGCAGTATTTT
CASAETESTDTQYF
>TRBV2|-|TRBJ1-2|-
TGTGCCAGAGAAACGACAGGTGCATATGGCTACACCTTC
CARETTGAYGYTF
>TRBV5-1|-|TRBJ2-3|TRBD2
TGCGCCAGCACCATTTTAGCGGGGGCAACTACAGATACGCAGTATTTT
CASTILAGATTDTQYF
>TRBV5-4|-|TRBJ2-5|-
TGTGCCAGCAGCCCCCCCCCGACAGGCTTCCAAGAGACCCAGTACTTC
CASSPPPTGFQETQYF
>TRBV7-9|-|TRBJ1-2|-
TGTGCCAGCAGCGGGCAGGGAAGGGGCTATGGCTACACCTTC
CASSGQGRGYGYTF
>TRBV10-3|few|TRBJ1-1|-
TGTGCCATCAGCGCGGGGGAGGCTGAAGCTTTCTTT
CAISAGEAEAFF
>TRBV10-3|-|TRBJ2-7|TRBD2
TGTGCCATCAGTGAGTCGAGGACCGGGAGGGGCGAGCAGTACTTC
CAISESRTGRGEQYF